These 29 T cell receptor beta chains were all obtained from the same sample, sequenced in a study of immune heterogeneity within non-small cell lung tumors (dated by TCRdb to between 2017 and 2018). The listed sequencing device is HiSeq X Ten. A multiplex PCR system amplified the TCR beta CDR3 region, with a first 10-cycle round using 32 V-gene forward and 13 J-gene reverse primers. The public reads were run again by TCRdb, first through fastp at Q25 and then through MiXCR, and only productive beta chains were kept. Rows matching on CDR3 protein sequence are summarized as one entry with the most common DNA and genes. Across this sample there are roughly 9,800 distinct CDR3 sequences, with roughly a third seen only once. The top ten hold around 10% of the sample. Genomic DNA extracted from bulk tumor tissue served as TCR template, with roughly 600 ng gDNA amplified per sample. During surgery, several biopsies were collected from each primary tumor and placed as far from one another as possible within the tumor mass. The study cohort was described as untreated and was composed of newly diagnosed NSCLC cases undergoing curative surgery.

The sample comprised lung tumor tissue. The receptors shown here come from a man aged 60 to 69 with non-small cell lung cancer.

This clonotype is medium-sized within its sample. V gene TRBV2 combines with J gene TRBJ1-5, with 8 bases matching TRBD1. CDR3 size: 15 residues. Trimming at V came to 7 bases and at J to 7 bases, leaving 12 bases not matched to a gene. CDR1 SNHLY and CDR2 FYNNEI come from the germline V gene. CDR3 nucleotides: TGTGCCAGCACCCAAGACAGGGGAATAAGGCAGCCCCAGCATTTT. This sequence encodes CASTQDRGIRQPQHF.

This clonotype has just a few counts. V and J are TRBV28 and TRBJ2-1; either TRBD1 or TRBD2 may fit D (5 bases each). Trimming stripped 6 bases from V and 9 bases from J, with 21 bases between. The germline CDR1 and CDR2 sequences are MDHEN and SYDVKM. The CDR3 sequence is 15 residues long. The CDR3 sequence is CASSTTTPRESEQFF. The CDR3 nucleotides read TGTGCCAGCAGCACCACTACTCCCAGGGAGAGTGAGCAGTTCTTC.

The genes are TRBV12-3 or TRBV12-4 and TRBJ2-1; 10 nucleotides match TRBD1. V was clipped by 5 bases and J by 7 bases; unmatched bases: 5. There are 14 residues in the CDR3. CDR3 protein: CASSGQGGGNEQFF. DNA for the CDR3: TGTGCCAGCAGTGGACAGGGGGGTGGTAATGAGCAGTTCTTC.

This clonotype was counted many times. The rearrangement uses TRBV20-1 and TRBJ1-1; D uncertain. Germline CDR1 is DFQATT and CDR2 is SNEGSKA (reference sequence). The germline V and J ends were trimmed by 5 bases and 2 bases, with 15 bases remaining between them. This CDR3 contains 14 residues. CDR3 residues: CSAHRGSRNTEAFF. CDR3 DNA: TGCAGTGCTCATCGTGGCAGTAGAAACACTGAAGCTTTCTTT.

CDR3 DNA sequence: TGCAGTGCTAGAGAGTTCTCCGGGACAGTCCAAGAGACCCAGTACTTC. Its protein product is CSAREFSGTVQETQYF. The chain couples TRBV20-1 to TRBJ2-5; 7 bases map to TRBD1. Germline loops: CDR1 DFQATT, CDR2 SNEGSKA (reference sequence). This CDR3 spans 16 amino acids. The J segment lost 1 base and the V segment lost 0 bases, leaving 8 bases of the junction unmatched.

A note on this clonotype: A much larger clone sits a single nucleotide away, making a read error possible. V and J are TRBV7-2 and TRBJ2-5, with a weak D call TRBD2 (5 bases). V lost 0 bases and J lost 4, with 12 bases in between. The CDR3 spans 15 residues. Germline V gene sequence: CDR1 SGHTA, CDR2 FQGNSA. CDR3 amino acids: CASSLAWVRGETQYF. In nucleotides, the CDR3 is TGTGCCAGCAGCTTAGCGTGGGTCCGGGGAGAGACCCAGTACTTC.

In this sample, this clonotype turned up many times. At one end the junction does not follow the germline gene, possibly because of a read error. V usage is TRBV2 and J usage is TRBJ2-1, with no clear D. The germline V gene has CDR1 SNHLY and CDR2 FYNNEI. This CDR3 is built from 16 residues. The CDR3 sequence: CASRAADQRRANEQFF. CDR3 coding DNA: TGTGCCAGCAGAGCCGCGGACCAACGAAGGGCGAATGAGCAGTTTTTC.

This clonotype was observed at least ten times. V gene TRBV27 combines with J gene TRBJ2-5; TRBD1 matches 7 bases. V shed 4 bases and J 0 bases; nucleotides not matched to a gene: 14. Germline CDR1 MNHEY, CDR2 SMNVEV (reference sequence). This CDR3 contains 18 residues. Here the CDR3 DNA reads TGTGCCAGCAGTTCCAATGTGCCAACAGGGGTGTACCAAGAGACCCAGTACTTC. Translated: CASSSNVPTGVYQETQYF.

This clonotype appeared many times. The rearrangement joins TRBV5-1 to TRBJ2-6; 7 bases match TRBD2. V trimming: 4 bases; J trimming: 8 bases; junction bases outside the gene matches: 6. CDR1 is SGHRS, CDR2 YFSETQ, per germline. The CDR3 loop spans 14 amino acids. The CDR3 sequence is CASSLGTTSNVLTF. CDR3 DNA: TGCGCCAGCAGCCTTGGGACTACTTCCAACGTCCTGACTTTC.

This clonotype was recorded many times. The chain has TRBV5-1 and TRBJ1-6, with D perhaps matching TRBD1 (6 bases). Germline CDR1 SGHRS, CDR2 YFSETQ. V shed 0 bases and J shed 5 bases, with 12 bases lying between them. The CDR3 runs 16 residues. The CDR3 nucleotides read TGCGCCAGCAGCTTGGTAACGGGGGCGAATAATTCACCCCTCCACTTT. This codes for CASSLVTGANNSPLHF.

V gene TRBV9 combines with J gene TRBJ2-1, with 13 bases aligning to TRBD2. The CDR3 covers 15 residues. V shed 4 bases, J shed 8 bases, and the junction held 6 bases outside the gene matches. The germline V gene has CDR1 SGDLS and CDR2 YYNGEE. CDR3 DNA sequence: TGTGCCAGCAGCCCCGGACTAGCGGGAGTCCATGAGCAGTTCTTC. This translates into CASSPGLAGVHEQFF.

In its sample, this clonotype ranks as medium-sized. This rearrangement joins TRBV19 to TRBJ2-7, with 14 nucleotides matching TRBD2. CDR1 and CDR2 (germline): LNHDA, SQIVND (reference sequence). The CDR3 sequence is 18 residues long. The V gene end was trimmed by 3 bases and the J gene end by 5 bases; junction bases not matched to a gene: 12. CDR3 amino acids: CASSMMGLAGVKGNEQYF. The CDR3, as DNA: TGTGCCAGTAGTATGATGGGACTAGCGGGAGTCAAGGGCAACGAGCAGTACTTC.

CDR3 bases: TGTGCCAGCAGCTTACGGGACAGACTCTCCTACAATGAGCAGTTCTTC. This encodes CASSLRDRLSYNEQFF. The chain carries TRBV7-9 and TRBJ2-1, with TRBD1 matching 7 bases. Losses at the gene ends were 2 bases for V and 0 bases for J; bases not matched to a gene: 4. Germline V CDR1 and CDR2: SEHNR, FQNEAQ (reference sequence). There are 16 residues in the CDR3.

This clonotype is deemed medium-sized (0.01 to 0.1%). V is TRBV30 and J is TRBJ2-7; either TRBD1 or TRBD2 may supply D (5 bases each). V was clipped by 4 bases and J by 4 bases, with 8 bases between them. The CDR3 length is 11 residues. CDR1 is GTSNPN and CDR2 is SVGIG in the germline V gene (reference sequence). The CDR3 DNA is TGTGCCTGGACCAGGGAGTACGAGCAGTACTTC. Translated: CAWTREYEQYF.

The sample holds many counts of this clonotype. The rearrangement uses TRBV24-1 and TRBJ2-1; 13 bases line up with TRBD2. The CDR3 runs 16 residues. Germline lookup yields CDR1 KGHDR and CDR2 SFDVKD. The ends lost 2 bases at V and 6 bases at J; junction bases unmatched: 3. CDR3: CATSDWTSGGSNEQFF. The CDR3, as DNA: TGTGCCACCAGTGATTGGACTAGCGGGGGTTCCAATGAGCAGTTCTTC.

The chain joins TRBV10-3 to TRBJ1-1; no definite D call. V lost 0 bases and J lost 1, with 6 bases in between. The CDR3 has 14 residues. Per germline, CDR1 ENHRY and CDR2 SYGVKD. CDR3 nucleotides: TGTGCCATCAGTGAGTCAGGTCAGAACACTGAAGCTTTCTTT. Amino acid sequence: CAISESGQNTEAFF.

This clonotype came up many times. This chain links TRBV5-4 with TRBJ2-7, with 7 positions matching TRBD1. This CDR3 spans 14 amino acids. The J segment lost 5 bases and the V segment lost 4 bases, leaving 9 bases of the junction unmatched. Germline V gene sequence: CDR1 SGHNT, CDR2 YYREEE (reference sequence). CDR3 protein: CASSLTGSQHEQYF. For the CDR3, the DNA is TGTGCCAGCAGCCTGACAGGGTCCCAACACGAGCAGTACTTC. The whole variable domain, remainder taken from reference TRBV5-4 and TRBJ2-7, is ETGVTQSPTHLIKTRGQQVTLRCSSQSGHNTVSWYQQALGQGPQFIFQYYREEENGRGNFPPRFSGLQFPNYSSELNVNALELDDSALYLCASSLTGSQHEQYFGPGTRLTVT.

This clonotype is deemed medium-sized (0.01 to 0.1%). The chain couples TRBV6-1 to TRBJ1-5; D gene ambiguous. In germline, CDR1 is MNHNS, CDR2 SASEGT. Trimming stripped 4 bases from V and 4 bases from J, with 2 bases between. This CDR3 has 11 residues. CDR3 protein: CASSANQPQHF. The CDR3, as DNA: TGTGCCAGCAGTGCTAATCAGCCCCAGCATTTT.

The rearrangement joins TRBV12-3 or TRBV12-4 to TRBJ1-1; 7 nucleotides agree with TRBD1. The CDR3 is 15 residues long. V was pared by 1 base and J by 6 bases, with 8 bases of the junction left unmatched. The CDR3 DNA reads TGTGCCAGCAGTTTAGGGGACAGCAGAAGGTCTGAAGCTTTCTTT. Its translation is CASSLGDSRRSEAFF.

This clonotype is judged medium-sized. The chain's CDR3 is CASRDGQANQPQHF. The DNA of the CDR3 is TGTGCCAGCAGAGACGGACAAGCCAATCAGCCCCAGCATTTT. V usage is TRBV12-3 or TRBV12-4 and J usage is TRBJ1-5; weak D call: TRBD1 (5 bases). The V gene lost 6 bases and the J gene lost 3 bases, with 12 bases spanning the gap. The CDR3 spans 14 residues.

By share of the sample, this clonotype is medium-sized (0.01 to 0.1%). This rearrangement joins TRBV20-1 to TRBJ2-5; 7 bases map to TRBD2. The CDR3 runs to 15 residues. Germline trimming cut 0 bases from V and 4 bases from J; bases unmatched to any gene: 8. From germline, CDR1 is DFQATT and CDR2 SNEGSKA (reference sequence). CDR3 nucleotides: TGCAGTGCTAGAGATCTTGGCAGGGAGGGAGAGACCCAGTACTTC. Its protein product is CSARDLGREGETQYF.

This clonotype was detected ten times or more. This chain joins TRBV24-1 and TRBJ2-1; D is possibly TRBD2 (6 bases). Trimming cost V 1 base and J 3 bases, with 12 bases left between them. CDR1 is KGHDR, CDR2 SFDVKD, per germline. The CDR3 has 16 amino acids. The CDR3 region is CATSDFGGINYNEQFF. The CDR3 DNA is TGTGCCACCAGTGATTTTGGCGGGATAAACTACAATGAGCAGTTCTTC.

This clonotype qualifies as medium-sized. Relative to the germline gene, one junction end is altered; a read error may explain this. This chain joins TRBV7-9 and TRBJ2-1; the D gene is possibly TRBD2 (5 bases). The CDR3 contains 11 residues. Germline CDR1 is SEHNR and CDR2 is FQNEAQ (reference sequence). CDR3 bases: TGTGCCAGCAGCCTAGCCCCTGAGCAGTTCTTC. Residues: CASSLAPEQFF.

The J gene is TRBJ2-7, the V gene TRBV20-1, with D perhaps given as TRBD1 or TRBD2 (5 bases each). Germline loops: CDR1 DFQATT, CDR2 SNEGSKA (reference sequence). V was trimmed by 3 bases and J by 2 bases, leaving 11 bases between them. The CDR3 runs 13 residues. CDR3: CSASRDGPYEQYF. The CDR3 coding sequence is TGCAGTGCTAGTAGGGACGGACCCTACGAGCAGTACTTC.

This chain joins TRBV20-1 and TRBJ1-1; 7 bases line up with TRBD1. V trimming: 6 bases; J trimming: 6 bases; junction bases outside the gene matches: 10. The CDR3 extends over 13 amino acids. Germline V gives CDR1 DFQATT, CDR2 SNEGSKA (reference sequence). CDR3 loop: CSAETGRASEAFF. The CDR3 nucleotides read TGCAGTGCGGAGACAGGGAGGGCATCTGAAGCTTTCTTT.

Relative to its sample, this clonotype is large. The J gene is TRBJ2-1, the V gene TRBV14; D not resolved. The germline gives CDR1 SGHDN, CDR2 FVKESK. This CDR3 has 14 residues. The V end was cut by 0 bases, the J end by 7 bases, with 10 bases between. Here the CDR3 reads CASSQEGYRNEQFF. CDR3 sequence (DNA): TGTGCCAGCAGCCAAGAAGGGTATCGGAATGAGCAGTTCTTC.

The rearrangement links TRBV20-1 to TRBJ2-7; 9 positions agree with TRBD2. The CDR3 has 14 amino acids. CDR1 is DFQATT and CDR2 is SNEGSKA in the germline V gene (reference sequence). J gave up 3 bases and V 3 bases, and 6 bases lay outside the gene matches. This chain's CDR3 is CSASPSGEGYEQYF. The CDR3 DNA reads as TGCAGTGCTAGTCCTAGCGGGGAGGGCTACGAGCAGTACTTC.

This clonotype ranks as medium-sized. J is TRBJ2-3 and V is TRBV28; the D gene is possibly TRBD1 (5 bases). Trimming took 2 bases from V and 3 from J, leaving 6 bases between them. CDR1 and CDR2 (germline): MDHEN, SYDVKM. The CDR3 is 13 residues long. The CDR3 protein is CASSLRGTDTQYF. CDR3 nucleotide sequence: TGTGCCAGCAGTTTAAGGGGAACAGATACGCAGTATTTT.

This clonotype appeared many times. V gene TRBV4-1 combines with J gene TRBJ1-2; D is perhaps TRBD1 (6 bases). This CDR3 region has 13 residues. Trimming took 2 bases from V and 3 from J, leaving 7 bases between them. Germline CDR1 reads MGHRA; CDR2 reads YSYEKL. In DNA form, the CDR3 reads TGCGCCAGCAGCCAACAGGGGTACTATGGCTACACCTTC. Protein product: CASSQQGYYGYTF.